This T cell receptor (beta chain) was obtained from a study of T cells in Graves' hyperthyroidism and ophthalmopathy. For the study at large: Once the initial diagnosis was made, peripheral blood was obtained before any treatment. General study points: Most expanded thyroid clonotypes above 0.001 also appeared in blood.

Aged 18 to 65, the patients had hyperthyroidism that was newly diagnosed and had lasted under 2 months. Fresh peripheral blood, around 11 ml of it, supplied the PBMCs. This clonotype has ten or more counts. What it binds is unknown. RNA transcripts gave rise to amplified TCR beta CDR3 regions. The primer set for the first-round RT-PCR of the TCR CDR3 was HTBI. TCRdb ran MiXCR on the multiplex PCR reads and lists one entry per CDR3 protein. The sample has around 300,000 distinct CDR3 sequences, roughly 13% seen once. Per the germline V gene, CDR1 is SGHAT and CDR2 is FQDESV (reference sequence). The V gene lost 5 bases and the J gene lost 6 bases, with 19 bases spanning the gap. The CDR3 runs to 15 residues.

The rearrangement uses TRBV11-1 and TRBJ2-5; no firm D call. The sequenced sample was blood. The source of this sequence is a woman aged 25 to 39 with Graves' hyperthyroidism that later progressed to Graves' ophthalmopathy. CDR3 residues: CASSRDHYRRKTQYF. DNA of the CDR3: TGTGCCAGCAGCCGAGACCATTATAGGCGCAAGACCCAGTACTTC.